Below are 22 T cell receptor beta chains sequenced from a single sample in a study of blood T cell repertoires in COVID-19. The table came from immunoSEQ multiplex PCR; TCRdb's copy has only in-frame clones and leaves some out. The sample lists roughly 160,000 clones, 84% occurring once. The sequenced sample consisted of PBMCs or T cells enriched from blood (not recorded which). Receptors originate from a man aged 50 to 60 who had recovered from COVID-19.

The gene calls are TRBV5-1 and TRBJ1-2; D is uncertain. The CDR3 consists of 15 residues. Per germline, CDR1 SGHRS and CDR2 YFSETQ. V gave up 0 bases and J gave up 4 bases, with 13 bases separating them. CDR3 DNA: TGCGCCAGCAGCTTGGGGGTTGGGCCCACCTATGGCTACACCTTC. Translating gives CASSLGVGPTYGYTF.

This clone was recorded once. The CDR3 DNA sequence: TGCAGTGCTAGTGGGCAGGCCTACGAGCAGTACTTC. Protein: CSASGQAYEQYF. This chain links TRBV20-1 with TRBJ2-7; D is uncertain. Between the trimmed V and J ends, which lost 3 bases and 2 bases, there was a span of 8 bases. The CDR3 is made up of 12 amino acids. Germline lookup yields CDR1 DFQATT and CDR2 SNEGSKA (reference sequence).

In its sample, this clone was seen a few times. The DNA for the CDR3 is TGTGCCAGCAGCTTGGTCGAAAACAGGGGGCTCAATCAGCCCCAGCATTTT. Amino acids: CASSLVENRGLNQPQHF. The chain joins TRBV5-6 to TRBJ1-5; 9 bases are a match to TRBD1. The CDR3 runs 17 residues. V dropped 0 bases and J dropped 3; count of bases not matched to a gene: 7. CDR1 is SGHDT and CDR2 is YYEEEE in the germline V gene.

This clone was counted between two and nine times. The chain employs TRBV7-2 and TRBJ1-6; TRBD1 might be the D (6 bases). The V gene lost 8 bases and the J gene lost 0 bases, with 14 bases spanning the gap. CDR3 size: 16 residues. Germline loops: CDR1 SGHTA, CDR2 FQGNSA. CDR3 nucleotide sequence: TGTGCCAGCGGCTATGGACAGAGCTCCTATAATTCACCCCTCCACTTT. Its protein product is CASGYGQSSYNSPLHF.

With respect to this clone: The junction departs from germline at one end; a sequencing error may be responsible. The chain employs TRBV18 and TRBJ1-1, with 7 bases matching TRBD1. The CDR3 has 15 residues. CDR1 and CDR2 from the germline V gene are KGHSH and LQKENI. Here the CDR3 DNA reads TGTGCCAGCTCGCCACAGACAGGGACGGGGACTGAAGCTTTCTTT. Protein product: CASSPQTGTGTEAFF.

This clone was observed a handful of times. This sequence joins TRBV30 and TRBJ1-3; TRBD1 is a possible D gene (6 bases). The length of the CDR3 is 15 residues. Germline V gives CDR1 GTSNPN, CDR2 SVGIG (reference sequence). Trimming left V 1 base short and J 3 bases short, with 13 bases between. CDR3 coding DNA: TGTGCCTGGAGTGAGGGGGTATTGTTTGGAAACACCATATATTTT. Amino acids: CAWSEGVLFGNTIYF.

V gene TRBV27 combines with J gene TRBJ1-6; the D is unclear. V gave up 2 bases and J gave up 9 bases, with 14 bases separating them. CDR3 length equals 15 residues. Germline lookup yields CDR1 MNHEY and CDR2 SMNVEV (reference sequence). The CDR3 loop reads CASSLGRQPSSPLHF. CDR3 DNA sequence: TGTGCCAGCAGTTTAGGGCGTCAACCCAGTTCACCCCTCCACTTT.

This chain connects TRBV5-1 to TRBJ1-4; maybe TRBD1 (5 bases). Trimming took 1 base from V and 6 from J, leaving 13 bases between them. In germline, CDR1 is SGHRS, CDR2 YFSETQ. The CDR3 runs to 15 residues. DNA of the CDR3: TGCGCCAGCAGCTTGTCGGGGGTAGATTATGAAAAACTGTTTTTT. This codes for CASSLSGVDYEKLFF.

This chain links TRBV12-3 or TRBV12-4 with TRBJ1-2; D is perhaps TRBD1 (6 bases). V was cut by 7 bases and J by 4 bases, with 13 bases left in between. The CDR3 is made up of 13 amino acids. CDR3 DNA: TGTGCCAGCACCACGGGACAAGGCTATGGCTACACCTTC. The encoded protein is CASTTGQGYGYTF.

The chain employs TRBV4-1 and TRBJ2-1, with D perhaps matching TRBD2 (7 bases). Germline V gene data show CDR1 as MGHRA and CDR2 as YSYEKL. This CDR3 is 14 amino acids long. The V gene lost 2 bases and the J gene lost 6 bases, with 11 bases spanning the gap. The CDR3 DNA is TGCGCCAGCAGCCAAAAGGGGGGGGGCAATGAGCAGTTCTTC. Encoded protein: CASSQKGGGNEQFF.

This rearrangement joins TRBV6-6 to TRBJ2-7, with D possibly being TRBD1 (6 bases). Germline V CDR1 and CDR2: MNHNY, SVGAGI (reference sequence). The CDR3 is 16 amino acids. V lost 5 bases and J lost 5, with 22 bases in between. The CDR3 DNA reads TGTGCCAGCAGTCGATACTTGCAGGGGAGACCCCACGAGCAGTACTTC. This codes for CASSRYLQGRPHEQYF.

CDR3 sequence reads: CASSLLRGNTIYF. CDR3 nucleotide sequence: TGTGCCAGCAGTTTATTGAGGGGAAACACCATATATTTT. The rearrangement joins TRBV12-3 or TRBV12-4 to TRBJ1-3, with D uncertain. Trimming took off 2 bases at V and 4 bases at J, with 6 bases between the two ends. There are 13 residues in the CDR3.

This chain links TRBV4-3 with TRBJ2-7; D is possibly TRBD1 (5 bases). Trimming took 0 bases from V and 3 from J, leaving 9 bases between them. The germline V gene encodes CDR1 LGHNA and CDR2 YSLEER. The CDR3 has 14 residues. The CDR3 DNA is TGCGCCAGCAGCCAAGAGACAGCGTACTACGAGCAGTACTTC. It encodes CASSQETAYYEQYF.

V and J are TRBV18 and TRBJ2-3; TRBD1 matches at 7 bases. J lost 1 base, V lost 6 bases, and 7 bases had no gene match. The germline gives CDR1 KGHSH, CDR2 LQKENI. CDR3 size: 15 residues. The chain's CDR3 is CASSLPGTGTDTQYF. CDR3 DNA: TGTGCCAGCTCGCTGCCGGGGACAGGCACAGATACGCAGTATTTT.

The rearrangement joins TRBV20-1 to TRBJ1-2, with D possibly being TRBD1 (5 bases). The CDR3 is 11 residues long. Germline CDR1 reads DFQATT; CDR2 reads SNEGSKA (reference sequence). CDR3 nucleotides: TGCAGGCAGACAGTCCATCATGGCTACACCTTC. Translated, it gives CRQTVHHGYTF.

DNA of the CDR3: TGCAGTGCTAGTAATCGGCGGGGACGCACAGATACGCAGTATTTT. This translates into CSASNRRGRTDTQYF. The chain recombines TRBV20-1 with TRBJ2-3; tentatively, D is TRBD2 (6 bases). V lost 3 bases and J 1 base, leaving 14 bases between the germline ends. The V gene's germline CDR1 is DFQATT and CDR2 SNEGSKA (reference sequence). This CDR3 has 15 amino acids.

This clone showed up just once. This chain joins TRBV18 and TRBJ1-2; tentative D call: TRBD1 (6 bases). V lost 4 bases, J lost 6 bases, and 12 bases lay in between. This CDR3 comprises 13 residues. Germline V gene data show CDR1 as KGHSH and CDR2 as LQKENI. The CDR3 DNA sequence: TGTGCCAGCTCACTCCACAGGGCAGATGGCTACACCTTC. Protein sequence: CASSLHRADGYTF.

The rearrangement joins TRBV27 to TRBJ2-3; D possibly corresponds to TRBD2 (6 bases). This CDR3 spans 16 amino acids. The V gene lost 3 bases and the J gene lost 0 bases, with 13 bases spanning the gap. Germline lookup yields CDR1 MNHEY and CDR2 SMNVEV (reference sequence). The CDR3 loop is CASSLIDGTSTDTQYF. The CDR3 nucleotides are TGTGCCAGCAGTTTGATCGACGGGACTAGCACAGATACGCAGTATTTT.

This chain uses TRBV2 with TRBJ2-7; TRBD1 agrees at 8 bases. Germline loops: CDR1 SNHLY, CDR2 FYNNEI. CDR3 length: 13 amino acids. The trim removed 5 bases at V and 3 bases at J, leaving 3 bases unmatched. DNA of the CDR3: TGTGCCAGCAGTATCGGACAGGGCTACGAGCAGTACTTC. This encodes CASSIGQGYEQYF.

This clone was detected only once. The chain recombines TRBV27 with TRBJ1-5; tentative D call: TRBD1 (5 bases). Germline-derived CDR1 and CDR2 are MNHEY and SMNVEV (reference sequence). The CDR3 has 14 amino acids. V was cut by 1 base and J by 2 bases, with 6 bases left in between. This CDR3 reads CASSLLGGNQPQHF. The CDR3 nucleotides are TGTGCCAGCAGTTTATTAGGGGGCAATCAGCCCCAGCATTTT.

This clone occurred once. The chain is built from TRBV7-3 and TRBJ1-1; D not resolved. The CDR3 is 13 residues long. The germline gives CDR1 SGHTA, CDR2 FQGTGA. Deletions cut 6 bases from V and 5 bases from J, with 13 bases between. CDR3 coding DNA: TGTGCCAGCAGACCGGGGATGAGGACTGAAGCTTTCTTT. Translating it yields CASRPGMRTEAFF.

The count of this clone is one. J is TRBJ2-5 and V is TRBV2, with D maybe TRBD1 (5 bases). Looked up from germline, CDR1 is SNHLY and CDR2 is FYNNEI. The CDR3 has 13 amino acids. With 5 bases removed from V and 1 base from J, the gap between germline ends came to 8 bases. CDR3 sequence reads: CASSSQVQETQYF. In DNA form, the CDR3 reads TGTGCCAGCAGTTCACAGGTCCAAGAGACCCAGTACTTC.